One and the same sample provided the 9 T cell receptor beta chains below, sequenced in a study of T cell repertoires in cytomegalovirus infection. These receptors lack a known antigen. TCRdb reprocessed the reads with MiXCR, giving one entry per CDR3 protein. The sample lists roughly 570,000 distinct CDR3 sequences, 40% occurring once. The sample in question was cultured PBMCs, obtained from culture after CMV antigen stimulation. The receptor source for this set is a human donor in good health (CMV status not recorded). Some clones in this sample may be carry-over from other donors' samples.

This clonotype was seen ten or more times. The chain is built from TRBV7-2 and TRBJ1-4; the D gene is possibly TRBD1 (6 bases). The V and J ends lost 1 base and 5 bases respectively, with 11 bases between them. CDR3 length equals 15 residues. Germline V gene sequence: CDR1 SGHTA, CDR2 FQGNSA. The CDR3, as DNA: TGTGCCAGCAGCTTAGATGGACAGTGGAATGAAAAACTGTTTTTT. Its protein is CASSLDGQWNEKLFF.

This clonotype was recorded a few times. J is TRBJ2-7 and V is TRBV10-3, with D hard to call. The CDR3 is made up of 13 amino acids. Germline V gene data show CDR1 as ENHRY and CDR2 as SYGVKD. V was pared by 0 bases and J by 3 bases, with 6 bases between. The CDR3 spells CAISESTIYEQYF. The CDR3 region has the DNA TGTGCCATCAGTGAGTCGACCATCTACGAGCAGTACTTC.

The V call is TRBV5-4, the J call TRBJ2-7, with a weak D call TRBD1 (6 bases). The V gene's germline CDR1 is SGHNT and CDR2 YYREEE (reference sequence). V lost 9 bases and J 2 bases, leaving 12 bases between the germline ends. The CDR3 has 12 amino acids. CDR3 sequence: CATSGETYEQYF. The DNA for the CDR3 is TGTGCCACGTCAGGGGAAACCTACGAGCAGTACTTC.

This clonotype appeared many times. The chain carries TRBV7-2 and TRBJ2-3; no firm D call. The CDR3 is made up of 14 amino acids. Trimming pared 1 base from V and 2 bases from J, leaving 7 bases between. Germline-derived CDR1 and CDR2 are SGHTA and FQGNSA. CDR3 in amino acids: CASSLGVHTDTQYF. Here the CDR3 DNA reads TGTGCCAGCAGCTTAGGGGTACACACAGATACGCAGTATTTT.

The CDR3 DNA reads as TGTGCCAGCAGTTTAACAGGGAACCCCTACAATGAGCAGTTCTTC. Encoded protein: CASSLTGNPYNEQFF. This chain uses TRBV12-3 or TRBV12-4 with TRBJ2-1; a weak D match, TRBD1 (6 bases). CDR3 length: 15 residues. Trimming pared 2 bases from V and 2 bases from J, leaving 10 bases between.

The J gene is TRBJ1-4, the V gene TRBV19, with D tentatively TRBD1 (5 bases). V was trimmed by 0 bases and J by 0 bases, leaving 11 bases between them. The CDR3 contains 17 residues. From germline, CDR1 is LNHDA and CDR2 SQIVND (reference sequence). CDR3 protein: CASSIDGGLATNEKLFF. In nucleotides, the CDR3 is TGTGCCAGTAGTATAGATGGGGGACTTGCAACTAATGAAAAACTGTTTTTT.

The V call is TRBV6-1, the J call TRBJ2-7, with TRBD2 matching 7 bases. The CDR3 consists of 13 residues. In germline, CDR1 is MNHNS, CDR2 SASEGT. J was trimmed by 4 bases and V by 8 bases; bases with no gene match: 8. As DNA, the CDR3 is TGTGCCAGCCTTGGGTGGGGGGGATACGAGCAGTACTTC. Its translation: CASLGWGGYEQYF.

This chain connects TRBV4-3 to TRBJ2-3; D assignment may be TRBD1 or TRBD2 (5 bases each). CDR1 and CDR2 from the germline V gene are LGHNA and YSLEER. V lost 8 bases and J 1 base, leaving 13 bases between the germline ends. The CDR3 is 14 amino acids. The CDR3 region is CASRGLSGTDTQYF. CDR3 in DNA: TGCGCCAGCCGGGGCCTTTCGGGCACAGATACGCAGTATTTT.

This clonotype was counted a few times. This chain connects TRBV4-2 to TRBJ1-5, with 8 bases aligning to TRBD1. This CDR3 spans 15 amino acids. With V trimmed by 3 bases and J by 7 bases, 8 bases remained unmatched. CDR1 is LGHNA, CDR2 YNFKEQ, per germline. CDR3 residues: CASSQSRGQRQPQHF. The CDR3 coding sequence is TGTGCCAGCAGCCAGTCCAGGGGGCAGAGGCAGCCCCAGCATTTT.